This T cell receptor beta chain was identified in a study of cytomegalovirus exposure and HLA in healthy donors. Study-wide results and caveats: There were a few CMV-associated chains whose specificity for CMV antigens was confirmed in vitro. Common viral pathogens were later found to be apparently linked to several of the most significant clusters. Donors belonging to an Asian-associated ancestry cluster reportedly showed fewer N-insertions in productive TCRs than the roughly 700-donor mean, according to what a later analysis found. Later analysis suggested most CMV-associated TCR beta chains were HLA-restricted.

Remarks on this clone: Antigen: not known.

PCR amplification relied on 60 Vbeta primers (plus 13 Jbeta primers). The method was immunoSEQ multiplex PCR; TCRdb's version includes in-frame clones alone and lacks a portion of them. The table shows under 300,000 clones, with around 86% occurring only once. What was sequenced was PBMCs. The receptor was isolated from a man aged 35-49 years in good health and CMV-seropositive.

CDR3 residues: CASSLPRFDRDTGELFF. The DNA of the CDR3 is TGTGCCAGCAGCTTACCACGCTTTGACAGAGACACCGGGGAGCTGTTTTTT. The chain uses TRBV11-2 and TRBJ2-2, with a tentative D call TRBD1 (5 bases). The CDR3 is 17 residues long. Germline V gene lookup returns CDR1 SGHAT and CDR2 FQNNGV. Trimming removed 2 bases from V and 3 bases from J, with 16 bases in between.